This is a list of T cell receptor beta chains from one sample in a study of a mutant IDH1 vaccine in newly diagnosed glioma. The repertoire was sequenced with immunoSEQ multiplex PCR; TCRdb's copy has only in-frame clones and lacks some. The data contain approximately 92,000 clones, about four fifths of them singletons. The material sequenced was PBMCs, taken from a glioma patient treated with radiotherapy, temozolomide or both. Source of these receptors: a woman aged 50 to 60 with glioma. The conserved cysteine and the conserved F or W are not part of the CDR3 here.

j_call v_call cdr3_aa
TRBJ2-7 TRBV9 ASSVEGGEQY
TRBJ1-6 TRBV19 ASRSESSYNSPLH
TRBJ1-2 TRBV9 ASSPQSYGYT
TRBJ2-7 TRBV7-2 ASSLGTGASYEQY
TRBJ1-1 TRBV27 ASRRPGRGTEAF
TRBJ2-7 TRBV13 ASSLSLREQY
TRBJ1-6 TRBV19 ASSVTGWASPLH
TRBJ2-5 TRBV7-9 ASSLGLAEETQY
TRBJ1-1 TRBV15 ATSRDLTGKPRAF
TRBJ1-4 TRBV4-3 ASSQGGIPNEKLF
TRBJ2-3 TRBV5-1 ASSLAVTDTQY
TRBJ2-7 TRBV5-1 ASSPYSSSYEQY
TRBJ2-1 TRBV6-6 ASSRLEIADEQF
TRBJ1-1 TRBV5-6 ASSVGGTTEAF
TRBJ1-5 TRBV7-2 ASSPDGGSSNQPQH
TRBJ1-3 TRBV7-2 ASSQLVISGNTIY
TRBJ2-5 TRBV7-7 AGARLAGSQETQY
TRBJ1-2 TRBV27 ASRPPGTFGGYT
TRBJ1-1 TRBV7-2 ASSQPVDRLTEAF
TRBJ1-2 TRBV5-8 ASRSRGQGSYGYT
TRBJ1-4 TRBV9 ASSVSGGLNEKLF
TRBJ1-2 TRBV7-2 ASSPPNYGYT
TRBJ2-7 TRBV4-3 ASSRGTGRTAYEQY
TRBJ1-1 TRBV18 ASSPPSGVNTEAF
TRBJ1-5 TRBV15 ATSRDPISSNQPQH
TRBJ1-3 TRBV7-2 ASSPWAGGQSGNTIY
TRBJ2-7 TRBV7-2 ASSAFYEQY
TRBJ2-4 TRBV27 ASSPRPWAFAKNIQY
TRBJ1-3 TRBV10-1 ASPRGFSGNTIY
TRBJ1-5 TRBV21-1 ASSKAPGPQH
TRBJ1-2 TRBV9 ASSAETGPYGYT
TRBJ2-3 TRBV5-4 ASSLASGGMPDTQY
TRBJ1-1 TRBV19 ASSIDDRDRGRMNTEAF
TRBJ2-5 TRBV29-1 SVGQSQETQY
TRBJ2-3 TRBV10-3 AIWWADTQY
TRBJ2-7 TRBV4-1 ASSLTGTGVSYEQY
TRBJ1-1 TRBV19 ASSIGREGTEAF
TRBJ1-2 TRBV28 ASSLDRDHYGYT
TRBJ1-3 TRBV6-1 ASSPRLNSGNTIY
TRBJ1-1 TRBV5-1 ASSLVLTGGWTEAF
TRBJ2-5 TRBV19 ASSISLGTSGGRQETQY
TRBJ1-5 TRBV11-3 ASSLGHLSQPQH
TRBJ1-1 TRBV25-1 ASTWGTGNTEAF
TRBJ1-6 TRBV4-2 ASSQEGDNYNSPLH
TRBJ1-5 TRBV10-3 AISEESLVQPQH
TRBJ2-5 TRBV5-1 ASSLGRRKETQY
TRBJ2-5 TRBV6-5 ASNRGHETQY
TRBJ1-5 TRBV12-5 ASGSGGSQPQH
TRBJ2-7 TRBV2 ASSATANGGR
TRBJ1-3 TRBV29-1 SVPMPGNTIY
TRBJ2-7 TRBV29-1 SVELVGQYEQY
TRBJ1-2 TRBV27 ASSPPGQGAWGYT
TRBJ2-2 TRBV6-1 ASSTGQGNIGELF
TRBJ1-5 TRBV19 ASSIRGNQPQH
TRBJ1-2 TRBV6-1 ASTAGRGSYGYT
TRBJ1-1 TRBV6-1 AGSEQPAGGEAF
TRBJ1-5 TRBV5-1 ASSLGQGSYQPQH